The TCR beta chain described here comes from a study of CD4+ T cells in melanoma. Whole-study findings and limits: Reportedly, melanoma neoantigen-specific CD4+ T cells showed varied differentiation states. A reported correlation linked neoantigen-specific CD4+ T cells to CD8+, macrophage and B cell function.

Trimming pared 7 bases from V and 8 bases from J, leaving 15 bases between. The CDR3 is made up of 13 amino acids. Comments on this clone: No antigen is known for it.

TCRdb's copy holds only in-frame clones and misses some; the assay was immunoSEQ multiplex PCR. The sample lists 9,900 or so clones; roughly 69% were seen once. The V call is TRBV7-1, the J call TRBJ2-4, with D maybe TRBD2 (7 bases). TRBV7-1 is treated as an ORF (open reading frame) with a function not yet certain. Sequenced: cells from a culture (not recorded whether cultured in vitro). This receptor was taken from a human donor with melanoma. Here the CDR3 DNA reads TGTGCCAGCAAACAGGGAGGGTTGGACATTCAGTACTTC. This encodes CASKQGGLDIQYF.